This T cell receptor beta chain was sequenced in a study of tumor-infiltrating lymphocytes in primary liver carcinoma. Unsorted bulk tissue of roughly 17-33 mg yielded co-extracted RNA and DNA. The authors made TCR beta cDNA from around 500 ng total RNA with a constant-region primer. Libraries for TCR beta were built through three nested multiplex PCR rounds, which together made up a slightly modified ARM-PCR procedure. It was with TRBV1-TRBV30 forward primers and a C-beta reverse primer that the first two PCR rounds were run, at 10 to 11 cycles each. TCRdb itself ran the multiplex PCR reads through MiXCR, one entry per CDR3 protein. The table records more than 60,000 distinct CDR3 sequences, more than 60% of them present only once. On this clonotype itself: Given the absence of the conserved phenylalanine or tryptophan at the CDR3 end, a read error is likely.

Germline values: CDR1 GTSNPN, CDR2 SVGIG (reference sequence). The V gene lost 2 bases and the J gene lost 5 bases, with 12 bases spanning the gap. CDR3 length: 13 amino acids. The TCR was taken from a man in his forties or fifties with primary liver carcinoma and hepatitis B virus infection. Sequencing was done on a sample of liver tumor tissue from sampling region 4. Subset indicated: tumor region T4, right-lateral pole. V gene TRBV30 combines with J gene TRBJ1-2; D not certain. DNA for the CDR3: TGTGCCTGGAGTTCCGGGAGTAATTATGGCTACACCCTC. It codes for CAWSSGSNYGYTL.